This note documents a single T cell receptor beta chain sequence. CDR3 size: 15 residues. The trim removed 6 bases at V and 1 base at J, leaving 9 bases unmatched. Per germline, CDR1 LNHDA and CDR2 SQIVND (reference sequence). TCRdb keeps only in-frame clones here, not all; method: immunoSEQ multiplex PCR. The data contain over 110,000 clones, 87% of them singletons. This sample was included in a study of blood T cell repertoires in COVID-19. The sample taken for sequencing was PBMCs or T cells enriched from blood (not recorded which). The V gene is TRBV19, the J gene TRBJ2-7; 7 bases are a match to TRBD2. This clonotype originated in a man in his 60s who had recovered from COVID-19. The CDR3 bases are TGTGCCAGTAGGAGGGAGGGGACTGGATCCTACGAGCAGTACTTC. Its protein is CASRREGTGSYEQYF.